Listed here are 8 T cell receptor beta chains from one sample, sequenced in a study of cytomegalovirus exposure and HLA in healthy donors. The PCR employed 60 Vbeta primers together with 13 Jbeta primers. Assay: immunoSEQ multiplex PCR; the TCRdb copy retains only in-frame clones and omits some. The sample has under 110,000 clones, roughly 80% seen once. Sequencing was carried out using PBMCs. All receptors derive from a man between 40 and 49 years old in good health and CMV-seronegative.

The J gene is TRBJ2-3, the V gene TRBV5-1; TRBD2 matches at 11 bases. J lost 6 bases, V lost 2 bases, and 5 bases had no gene match. Germline CDR1 reads SGHRS; CDR2 reads YFSETQ. CDR3 length: 15 amino acids. CDR3 nucleotide sequence: TGCGCCAGCAGCTTCCAGGGACTAGCGGTGGATACGCAGTATTTT. This gives the protein CASSFQGLAVDTQYF.

This chain joins TRBV10-3 and TRBJ2-7; 9 positions agree with TRBD1. Unmatched junction bases numbered 8, after V lost 8 bases and J lost 3 bases. CDR3 length: 14 amino acids. CDR1 ENHRY and CDR2 SYGVKD come from the germline V gene. The DNA for the CDR3 is TGTGCCATCGGTACAGGGGGCAATCTCTACGAGCAGTACTTC. Translation gives CAIGTGGNLYEQYF.

The chain joins TRBV5-1 to TRBJ1-4; TRBD1 agrees at 11 bases. Germline loops: CDR1 SGHRS, CDR2 YFSETQ. J was trimmed by 6 bases and V by 4 bases; bases with no gene match: 8. The CDR3 is 16 residues long. The DNA for the CDR3 is TGCGCCAGCAGCCAAGCACCGGGACAGGGGGATGAAAAACTGTTTTTT. As protein: CASSQAPGQGDEKLFF.

This chain uses TRBV5-1 with TRBJ1-4; D may be TRBD1 (6 bases). Germline CDR1 reads SGHRS; CDR2 reads YFSETQ. The CDR3 spans 15 residues. Trimming shortened V by 5 bases and J by 7 bases, and 18 bases separated the two germline ends. The CDR3 spells CASSTGYQLGEKLFF. The DNA for the CDR3 is TGCGCCAGCAGTACAGGGTACCAGTTGGGTGAAAAACTGTTTTTT.

V gene TRBV6-1 combines with J gene TRBJ1-2; no clear D gene. V lost 2 bases to trimming and J lost 8 bases, with 12 bases between them. Germline V lookup: CDR1 MNHNS, CDR2 SASEGT. This CDR3 contains 13 residues. CDR3 sequence: CASSELAPPGYTF. In nucleotides, the CDR3 is TGTGCCAGCAGTGAATTGGCACCCCCCGGCTACACCTTC.

This rearrangement joins TRBV5-6 to TRBJ1-1; D remains ambiguous. The V and J ends lost 0 bases and 2 bases respectively, with 11 bases between them. CDR3 length: 15 amino acids. The germline V gene has CDR1 SGHDT and CDR2 YYEEEE. In DNA, the CDR3 is TGTGCCAGCAGCTTGGGAGGCCTTCGTAACACTGAAGCTTTCTTT. Its protein is CASSLGGLRNTEAFF. The variable domain in full, completed from reference TRBV5-6 and TRBJ1-1, reads DAGVTQSPTHLIKTRGQQVTLRCSPKSGHDTVSWYQQALGQGPQFIFQYYEEEERQRGNFPDRFSGHQFPNYSSELNVNALLLGDSALYLCASSLGGLRNTEAFFGQGTRLTVV.

The rearrangement links TRBV19 to TRBJ1-1; 11 positions agree with TRBD1. Per germline, CDR1 LNHDA and CDR2 SQIVND (reference sequence). The CDR3 sequence is 15 residues long. Trimming cost V 7 bases and J 4 bases; bases outside gene matches: 8. The CDR3 protein is CASTSGQGVVTEAFF. The CDR3 nucleotides are TGTGCCAGTACCTCGGGACAGGGGGTAGTCACTGAAGCTTTCTTT.

The chain employs TRBV6-5 and TRBJ1-1; no clear D. The V and J ends lost 0 bases and 6 bases respectively, with 8 bases between them. CDR1 MNHEY and CDR2 SVGAGI come from the germline V gene. This CDR3 is 13 amino acids long. CDR3 region: CASSYSNRAEAFF. Written as DNA, the CDR3 is TGTGCCAGCAGTTACTCGAATAGAGCTGAAGCTTTCTTT.